This TCR beta chain emerged from a study of blood T cell repertoires in COVID-19. Study in general: Samples taken during acute and convalescent COVID-19 were collected in the United States, Italy and Spain. T cells, B-cell-depleted T cells, or PBMCs provided the cDNA or gDNA that served as material.

This clone was seen more than once but under ten times. Original data processing: How many nucleated cells were present was estimated from reference gene primer amplification. Assay: immunoSEQ multiplex PCR; the TCRdb copy retains only in-frame clones and omits some. The V and J calls and clone size are taken from that table; D and trimming were inferred from the DNA. This sample has around 210,000 clones; 86% occur once, and the top ten carry 0.6% to 1%. This CDR3 contains 17 residues. The clonotype comes from a woman in her 70s with acute or convalescent COVID-19. The V gene is TRBV21-1, the J gene TRBJ2-2; the table's D call, TRBD2, has no DNA check behind it. TRBV21-1 is an annotated pseudogene. Sequences were obtained from peripheral blood. In DNA form, the CDR3 reads TGTGCCAGCAGTCCTACGGGGGGGGATCGGAACACCGGGGAGCTGTTTTTT. This encodes CASSPTGGDRNTGELFF.